Each of the 29 T cell receptor beta chains below was sequenced from the same sample in a study of early stage breast cancer tumors. The data were produced by immunoSEQ multiplex PCR, yet TCRdb's version contains in-frame clones alone and is incomplete. This table holds just over 50,000 clones, roughly 73% found once. The sequenced sample consisted of blood. These receptors were taken from a person aged 40 to 49 with breast cancer.

V is TRBV7-2 and J is TRBJ1-1; possible D gene TRBD1, 5 bases. The germline gives CDR1 SGHTA, CDR2 FQGNSA. The CDR3 has 14 residues. Trimming pared 1 base from V and 4 bases from J, leaving 10 bases between. The DNA for the CDR3 is TGTGCCAGCAGCTTAGTAGTGGGGCCCACTGAAGCTTTCTTT. Residues: CASSLVVGPTEAFF.

The chain combines TRBV7-9 with TRBJ2-5; D perhaps matches TRBD1 (5 bases). V was clipped by 5 bases and J by 5 bases, with 15 bases between them. This CDR3 region has 14 residues. Per germline, CDR1 SEHNR and CDR2 FQNEAQ (reference sequence). CDR3 in amino acids: CASSPTDSRETQYF. DNA of the CDR3: TGTGCCAGCAGCCCCACCGACAGTCGGGAGACCCAGTACTTC.

This chain joins TRBV4-1 and TRBJ2-7; maybe TRBD2 (7 bases). There are 15 residues in the CDR3. Germline V lookup: CDR1 MGHRA, CDR2 YSYEKL. V was trimmed by 0 bases and J by 6 bases, leaving 15 bases between them. The CDR3 here is CASSQDRGAMPEQYF. DNA for the CDR3: TGCGCCAGCAGCCAAGACCGGGGGGCGATGCCCGAGCAGTACTTC.

This chain connects TRBV12-5 to TRBJ1-5, with 12 nucleotides matching TRBD1. The CDR3 contains 15 residues. Germline lookup yields CDR1 LGHNT and CDR2 FRNRAP. V trimming: 6 bases; J trimming: 11 bases; junction bases outside the gene matches: 11. CDR3 in DNA: TGTGCTAGTGGAACCGGGACAGGGGGCCCCCAGACCCAGCATTTT. Translating gives CASGTGTGGPQTQHF.

This sequence joins TRBV13 and TRBJ2-3, with 16 bases lining up with TRBD2. CDR1 PRHDT and CDR2 FYEKMQ come from the germline V gene (reference sequence). This CDR3 is 20 amino acids long. J gave up 1 base and V 4 bases, and 11 bases lay outside the gene matches. CDR3 region: CASSSTGTSGRAFGTDTQYF. CDR3 DNA sequence: TGTGCCAGCAGCTCGACGGGGACTAGCGGGAGGGCCTTCGGCACAGATACGCAGTATTTT.

This clone has only a few counts. The CDR3 sequence is CASSKECRLTLHYGYTF. DNA for the CDR3: TGTGCCAGCAGCAAAGAGTGCAGGCTAACTCTTCACTATGGCTACACCTTC. The genes are TRBV21-1 and TRBJ1-2; the table's D call of TRBD1 was not tested on the DNA. TRBV21-1 is a recognized pseudogene. The CDR3 extends over 17 amino acids.

The sample holds a few counts of this clone. The chain couples TRBV7-9 to TRBJ1-2; a weak D match, TRBD1 (6 bases). Germline-derived CDR1 and CDR2 are SEHNR and FQNEAQ (reference sequence). Between the trimmed V and J ends, which lost 5 bases and 6 bases, there was a span of 19 bases. This CDR3 is built from 15 residues. The CDR3 DNA reads TGTGCCAGCAGCCCTACAGCGGACAGCGATAATGGCTACACCTTC. Protein sequence: CASSPTADSDNGYTF.

In the case of this clone: A read error may account for a junction end that differs from germline. The rearrangement joins TRBV10-3 to TRBJ2-7; maybe TRBD2 (6 bases). Germline values: CDR1 ENHRY, CDR2 SYGVKD. The CDR3 is 15 residues long. The CDR3 loop reads CASSYGGGSDYEQYF. The CDR3 nucleotides read TGTGCCAGCAGTTACGGTGGGGGGTCAGACTACGAGCAGTACTTC.

The rearrangement joins TRBV7-2 to TRBJ1-3; no definite D call. The germline CDR1 and CDR2 sequences are SGHTA and FQGNSA. V was cut by 2 bases and J by 4 bases, with 9 bases left in between. The CDR3 has 14 residues. The CDR3 DNA follows: TGTGCCAGCAGCTTATCACGGTTGGGAAACACCATATATTTT. It specifies CASSLSRLGNTIYF.

The V call is TRBV27, the J call TRBJ1-1, with D maybe TRBD1 (6 bases). The CDR3 length is 15 residues. The V gene's germline CDR1 is MNHEY and CDR2 SMNVEV (reference sequence). V lost 2 bases to trimming and J lost 1 base, with 11 bases between them. The CDR3 region is CASSLGPGANTEAFF. The DNA of the CDR3 is TGTGCCAGCAGTTTAGGTCCGGGGGCGAACACTGAAGCTTTCTTT.

The V and J genes are TRBV19 and TRBJ2-7; D remains ambiguous. The CDR3 sequence is 14 residues long. Trimming stripped 5 bases from V and 3 bases from J, with 14 bases between. Germline loops: CDR1 LNHDA, CDR2 SQIVND (reference sequence). The CDR3 DNA reads TGTGCCAGTAGTGGTAAGAAGAACGACTACGAGCAGTACTTC. It translates to CASSGKKNDYEQYF.

The V and J genes are TRBV10-3 and TRBJ1-1; 9 bases map to TRBD1. V lost 10 bases and J lost 11; bases outside the gene matches: 5. The CDR3 extends over 10 amino acids. Looked up from germline, CDR1 is ENHRY and CDR2 is SYGVKD. The CDR3: CATRDRAAFF. The CDR3 bases are TGTGCCACCAGGGACAGGGCGGCTTTCTTT.

The CDR3 DNA reads as TGTGCCTGGAGTGTATGGGACGCTGAAGCTTTCTTT. Protein product: CAWSVWDAEAFF. The chain couples TRBV30 to TRBJ1-1; D may be TRBD1 (5 bases). The germline V and J ends were trimmed by 0 bases and 6 bases, with 8 bases remaining between them. The V gene's germline CDR1 is GTSNPN and CDR2 SVGIG (reference sequence). The CDR3 length is 12 residues. Filled out from reference TRBV30 and TRBJ1-1, the complete variable domain reads SQTIHQWPATLVQPVGSPLSLECTVEGTSNPNLYWYRQAAGRGLQLLFYSVGIGQISSEVPQNLSASRPQDRQFILSSKKLLLSDSGFYLCAWSVWDAEAFFGQGTRLTVV.

The chain couples TRBV7-9 to TRBJ2-7; tentatively, D is TRBD1 (6 bases). The CDR3 is 15 amino acids. V was pared by 1 base and J by 1 base, with 11 bases between. Germline V gene lookup returns CDR1 SEHNR and CDR2 FQNEAQ (reference sequence). CDR3 DNA sequence: TGTGCCAGCAGCTTAGAGGCAGGGGCATCCTACGAGCAGTACTTC. The encoded protein is CASSLEAGASYEQYF.

This clone came up once. V gene TRBV2 combines with J gene TRBJ2-3; 11 nucleotides align to TRBD2. CDR3 length: 14 residues. J lost 4 bases, V lost 5 bases, and 2 bases had no gene match. Germline CDR1 SNHLY, CDR2 FYNNEI. The chain's CDR3 is CASSLAGGADTQYF. CDR3 sequence (DNA): TGTGCCAGCAGTCTAGCGGGAGGAGCAGATACGCAGTATTTT.

The chain carries TRBV30 and TRBJ2-2; D uncertain. Germline values: CDR1 GTSNPN, CDR2 SVGIG (reference sequence). This CDR3 spans 13 amino acids. The germline V and J ends were trimmed by 0 bases and 4 bases, with 6 bases remaining between them. The CDR3 sequence is CAWSVWRTGELFF. The CDR3 DNA reads TGTGCCTGGAGTGTATGGCGCACCGGGGAGCTGTTTTTT.

The rearrangement joins TRBV10-3 to TRBJ1-2, with a weak D call TRBD1 (6 bases). V dropped 4 bases and J dropped 2 bases, with 11 bases sitting between them. CDR3 length: 14 residues. From germline, CDR1 is ENHRY and CDR2 SYGVKD. Here the CDR3 reads CAISGTGQNYGYTF. The DNA for the CDR3 is TGTGCCATCAGTGGAACCGGACAGAACTATGGCTACACCTTC.

V is TRBV28 and J is TRBJ2-1, with 7 nucleotides matching TRBD2. The CDR3 runs to 12 residues. Per germline, CDR1 MDHEN and CDR2 SYDVKM. V was pared by 5 bases and J by 10 bases, with 5 bases of the junction left unmatched. The CDR3 sequence is CASSPTSIEQFF. The CDR3 DNA follows: TGTGCCAGCAGTCCGACTAGCATCGAGCAGTTCTTC. Filled out from reference TRBV28 and TRBJ2-1, the complete variable domain reads DVKVTQSSRYLVKRTGEKVFLECVQDMDHENMFWYRQDPGLGLRLIYFSYDVKMKEKGDIPEGYSVSREKKERFSLILESASTNQTSMYLCASSPTSIEQFFGPGTRLTVL.

This clone was seen a few times. The CDR3 bases are TGTGCCAGCAGTACGGGCGGGACAAACTACGAGCAGTACTTC. Translated: CASSTGGTNYEQYF. This rearrangement joins TRBV28 to TRBJ2-7; D possibly uses TRBD1 or TRBD2 (6 bases each). V gave up 5 bases and J gave up 3 bases, with 14 bases separating them. The CDR3 covers 14 residues. Looked up from germline, CDR1 is MDHEN and CDR2 is SYDVKM.

The rearrangement links TRBV6-5 to TRBJ2-2, with 7 nucleotides matching TRBD2. Germline V lookup: CDR1 MNHEY, CDR2 SVGAGI. V shed 3 bases, J shed 4 bases, and the junction held 8 bases outside the gene matches. The CDR3 consists of 16 residues. The CDR3 sequence: CASSYPRSGGTGELFF. The CDR3 nucleotides read TGTGCCAGCAGTTATCCGCGGTCGGGGGGCACCGGGGAGCTGTTTTTT.

The chain employs TRBV19 and TRBJ1-5; the D gene is possibly TRBD1 (5 bases). Germline V gene sequence: CDR1 LNHDA, CDR2 SQIVND (reference sequence). V was shortened by 5 bases and J by 4 bases, with 12 bases between the two germline ends. This CDR3 is built from 14 residues. The CDR3 region has the DNA TGTGCCAGTAGTGGCCGGGGCCTTAATCAGCCCCAGCATTTT. Translated: CASSGRGLNQPQHF.

The V call is TRBV19, the J call TRBJ2-2; no clear D gene. Trimming cost V 5 bases and J 2 bases, with 18 bases left between them. CDR3 length equals 17 residues. Per germline, CDR1 LNHDA and CDR2 SQIVND (reference sequence). The CDR3 region has the DNA TGTGCCAGTAGTTCCAGGATTTCAAGGGATAACACCGGGGAGCTGTTTTTT. This sequence encodes CASSSRISRDNTGELFF.

V usage is TRBV4-1 and J usage is TRBJ2-1; D ambiguous. Germline V lookup: CDR1 MGHRA, CDR2 YSYEKL. This CDR3 spans 14 amino acids. The V gene lost 0 bases and the J gene lost 9 bases, with 12 bases spanning the gap. The CDR3 coding sequence is TGCGCCAGCAGCCAAGATCTTCCCTTCATTGAGCAGTTCTTC. This codes for CASSQDLPFIEQFF.

This chain joins TRBV10-2 and TRBJ1-4, with a tentative D call TRBD1 (5 bases). Between the trimmed V and J ends, which lost 3 bases and 2 bases, there was a span of 7 bases. The germline CDR1 and CDR2 sequences are WSHSY and SAAADI. This CDR3 has 14 amino acids. CDR3 sequence reads: CASSDPGTNEKLFF. For the CDR3, the DNA is TGCGCCAGCAGTGACCCAGGGACTAATGAAAAACTGTTTTTT.

The chain carries TRBV7-6 and TRBJ2-3; no reliable D call. The germline V gene has CDR1 SGHVS and CDR2 FNYEAQ. The CDR3 spans 13 residues. Trimming took off 3 bases at V and 2 bases at J, with 6 bases between the two ends. The CDR3 bases are TGTGCCAGCAGCTTCAGCGACACAGATACGCAGTATTTT. Translated, it gives CASSFSDTDTQYF.

In its sample, this clone was seen a few times. V gene TRBV19 combines with J gene TRBJ1-5; no reliable D call. Germline V lookup: CDR1 LNHDA, CDR2 SQIVND (reference sequence). V lost 4 bases and J lost 5, with 9 bases in between. The CDR3 is made up of 13 amino acids. DNA of the CDR3: TGTGCCAGTAGTAAAAGTTGGGATCAGCCCCAGCATTTT. Protein sequence: CASSKSWDQPQHF.

This clone was counted a single time. The chain uses TRBV6-1 and TRBJ2-7; D is unclear. Trimming removed 10 bases at V and 4 bases at J, with 11 bases between. This CDR3 is 11 amino acids long. CDR1 and CDR2 from the germline V gene are MNHNS and SASEGT. The CDR3 reads CATDRLYEQYF. In DNA form, the CDR3 reads TGTGCCACTGACCGCTTATACGAGCAGTACTTC.

The chain links TRBV30 to TRBJ2-4, with D maybe TRBD1 (7 bases). Trimming left V 3 bases short and J 1 base short, with 10 bases between. CDR1 is GTSNPN and CDR2 is SVGIG in the germline V gene (reference sequence). The CDR3 runs to 14 residues. The CDR3 here is CAWSQGGAKNIQYF. The CDR3 region has the DNA TGTGCCTGGAGCCAGGGGGGCGCCAAAAACATTCAGTACTTC.

The chain joins TRBV6-1 to TRBJ1-2; 7 nucleotides agree with TRBD1. Germline CDR1 MNHNS, CDR2 SASEGT. The CDR3 extends over 13 amino acids. Trimming took 3 bases from V and 3 from J; bases not matched to a gene: 1. The CDR3 loop reads CASSEGQYYGYTF. The CDR3 DNA reads as TGTGCCAGCAGTGAGGGACAGTACTATGGCTACACCTTC.